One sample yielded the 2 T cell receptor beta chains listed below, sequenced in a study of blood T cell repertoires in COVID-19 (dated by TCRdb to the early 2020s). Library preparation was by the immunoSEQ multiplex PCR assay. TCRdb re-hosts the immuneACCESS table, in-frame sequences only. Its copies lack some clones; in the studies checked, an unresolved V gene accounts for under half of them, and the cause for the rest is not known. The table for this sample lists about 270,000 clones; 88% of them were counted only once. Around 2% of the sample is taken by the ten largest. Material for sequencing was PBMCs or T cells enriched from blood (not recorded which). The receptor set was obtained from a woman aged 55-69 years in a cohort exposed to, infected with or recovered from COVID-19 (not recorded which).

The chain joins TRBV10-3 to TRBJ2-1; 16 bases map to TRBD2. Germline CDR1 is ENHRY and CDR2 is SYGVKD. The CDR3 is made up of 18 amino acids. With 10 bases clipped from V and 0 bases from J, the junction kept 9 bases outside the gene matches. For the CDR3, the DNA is TGTGCCACCCTACCGGGACTAGCGGGAGGGAGCTCCTACAATGAGCAGTTCTTC. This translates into CATLPGLAGGSSYNEQFF.

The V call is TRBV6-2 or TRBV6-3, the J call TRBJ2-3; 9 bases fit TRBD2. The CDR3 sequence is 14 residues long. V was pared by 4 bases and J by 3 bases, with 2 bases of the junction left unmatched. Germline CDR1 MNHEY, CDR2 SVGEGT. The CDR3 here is CASSFSGSTDTQYF. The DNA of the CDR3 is TGTGCCAGCAGTTTTAGCGGGAGTACAGATACGCAGTATTTT.